These T cell receptor beta chains were read from a single sample in a study of regulatory T cells. Using immunoSEQ multiplex PCR, the repertoire was profiled, and TCRdb retains in-frame clones only, with some absent. The sample has more than 15,000 clones, more than 65% seen once. Sequenced material: conventional CD4+ T cells sorted from blood. The source is a person aged 25 to 40 with CD3G deficiency. CDR3s include the opening cysteine and the closing phenylalanine or tryptophan. A D gene is named only where the DNA matches it firmly. The listing skips clone size in some rows; elsewhere it reads once, few, many or a size class.

CDR3nt,CDR3aa,abundance,v_gene,d_gene,j_gene
TGTGCCAGCAGCTTAGGGGCGGAAACCTACAATGAGCAGTTCTTC,CASSLGAETYNEQFF,.,TRBV7-8,.,TRBJ2-1
TGTGCCAGCAGTGAAGCGCGGGGGAATGAGCAGTTCTTC,CASSEARGNEQFF,few,TRBV6-1,TRBD2,TRBJ2-1
TGTGCCAGCAGGTCAGGGGGCCGTAGCAATCAGCCCCAGCATTTT,CASRSGGRSNQPQHF,.,TRBV28,TRBD1,TRBJ1-5
TGTGCCAGCAGTGAAGTGTTTCTACACTACGAGCAGTACTTC,CASSEVFLHYEQYF,few,TRBV6-1,.,TRBJ2-7
TGTGCCAGTAGTATTCTCGGAGGGACTCAGCCCCAGCATTTT,CASSILGGTQPQHF,.,TRBV19,.,TRBJ1-5
TGCGCCAGCAGGCCGACAGGGGACTATGGCTACACCTTC,CASRPTGDYGYTF,.,TRBV5-1,TRBD1,TRBJ1-2
TGTGCCAGCAGTTATATTCGGACTGAAACTACCACTCAAGCTTTCTTT,CASSYIRTETTTQAFF,.,TRBV6-6,.,TRBJ1-1
TGTGCCAGCAGCTCTCAGACTGGCTATGGCTACACCTTC,CASSSQTGYGYTF,.,TRBV7-9,.,TRBJ1-2
TGTGCCAGCACCTTCCCGGGACCACACCCGCAGTACTTC,CASTFPGPHPQYF,.,TRBV28,.,TRBJ2-7
TGTGCCAGCAGTGATTACAGTTCCTACGAGCAGTACTTC,CASSDYSSYEQYF,.,TRBV6-1,.,TRBJ2-7
TGTGCCAGCAGCTACGAATCCGGGTCGAGCTATGGCTACACCTTC,CASSYESGSSYGYTF,.,TRBV6-1,.,TRBJ1-2